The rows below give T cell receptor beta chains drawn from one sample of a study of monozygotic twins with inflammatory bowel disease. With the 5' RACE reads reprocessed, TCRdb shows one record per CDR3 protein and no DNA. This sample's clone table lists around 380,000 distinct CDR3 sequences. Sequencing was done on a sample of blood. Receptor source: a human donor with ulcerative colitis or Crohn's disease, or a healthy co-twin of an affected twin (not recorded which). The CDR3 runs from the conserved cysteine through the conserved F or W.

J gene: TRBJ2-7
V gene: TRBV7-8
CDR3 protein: CASSLRQGLYEQYF

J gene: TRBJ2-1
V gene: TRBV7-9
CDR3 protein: CASSPRTSGSSREQFF

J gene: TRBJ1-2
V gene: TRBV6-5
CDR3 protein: CASRNHEGYGYTF

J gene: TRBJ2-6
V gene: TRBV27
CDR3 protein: CASSLGAGNPGANVLTF

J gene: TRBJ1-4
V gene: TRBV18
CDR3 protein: CASSRGGVTAPSEKLFF

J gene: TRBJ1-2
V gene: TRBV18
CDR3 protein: CASSPSPGANYGYTF

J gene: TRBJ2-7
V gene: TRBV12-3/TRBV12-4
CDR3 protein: CASRTSGSSYEQYF

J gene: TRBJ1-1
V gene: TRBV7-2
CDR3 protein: CASSFGQGALNTEAFF

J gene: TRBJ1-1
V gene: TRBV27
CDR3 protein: CASATAQKNTEAFF

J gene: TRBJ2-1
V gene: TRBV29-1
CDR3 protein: CSVGTSGLYNEQFF

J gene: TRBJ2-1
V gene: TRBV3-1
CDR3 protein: CASSQKGEQFF

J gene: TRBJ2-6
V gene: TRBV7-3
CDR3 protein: CASSKQSSGANVLTF

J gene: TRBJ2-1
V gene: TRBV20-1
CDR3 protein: CSARGDSPFYNEQFF

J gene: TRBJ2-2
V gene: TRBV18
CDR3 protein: CASSLSGGTNTGELFF

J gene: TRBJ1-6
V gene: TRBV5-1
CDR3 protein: CASSSGPSEDSPLHF

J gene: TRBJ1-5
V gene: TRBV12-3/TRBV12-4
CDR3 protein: CASSLRDSHSIQPQHF

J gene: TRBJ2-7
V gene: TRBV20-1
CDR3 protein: CSALSPTSSYEQYF

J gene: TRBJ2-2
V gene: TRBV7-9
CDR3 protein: CASSFGGPFTTGELFF

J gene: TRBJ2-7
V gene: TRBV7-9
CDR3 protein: CASSFSSYEQYF

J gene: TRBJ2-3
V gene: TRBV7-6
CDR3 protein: CASSPRQGERADTQYF

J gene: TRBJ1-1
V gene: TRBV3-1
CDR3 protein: CASSQGSERTTEAFF

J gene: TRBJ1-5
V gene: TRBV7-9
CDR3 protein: CASSLGWGEHQPQHF

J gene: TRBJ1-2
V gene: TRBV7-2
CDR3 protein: CASSLAWDSYGYTF

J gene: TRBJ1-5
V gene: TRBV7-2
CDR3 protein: CASSLVGGGAVRHF

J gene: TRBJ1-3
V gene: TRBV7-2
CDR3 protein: CASSLLTGQPGNTIYF

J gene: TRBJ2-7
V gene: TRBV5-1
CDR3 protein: CASSRNPPHEQYF

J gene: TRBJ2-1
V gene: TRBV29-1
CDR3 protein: CSVEDLRTGAYNEQFF

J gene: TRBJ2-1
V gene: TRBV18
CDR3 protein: CASSPPGLAGTYNEQFF

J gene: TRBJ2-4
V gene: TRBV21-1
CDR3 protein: CASSMRGVAKNIQYF

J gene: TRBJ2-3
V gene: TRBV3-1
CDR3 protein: CASSQEGTGRDTQYF

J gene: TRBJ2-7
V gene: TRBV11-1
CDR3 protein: CASSGPLRVSEGGGVGEQYF

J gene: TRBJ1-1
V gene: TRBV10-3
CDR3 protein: CAISESGGQMNTEAFF

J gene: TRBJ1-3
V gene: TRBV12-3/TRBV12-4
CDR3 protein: CASSLWLSTIYF

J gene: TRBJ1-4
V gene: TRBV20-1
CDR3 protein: CSPGGGTNEKLFF

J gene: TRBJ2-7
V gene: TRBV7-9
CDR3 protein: CASSLVQYEQYF

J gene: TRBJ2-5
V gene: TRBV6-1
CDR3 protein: CASSTGSSFRKETQYF

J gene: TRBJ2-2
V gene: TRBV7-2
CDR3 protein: CASSFGQGASGELFF

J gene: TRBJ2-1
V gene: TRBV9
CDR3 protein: CASSVGADPFYNEQFF

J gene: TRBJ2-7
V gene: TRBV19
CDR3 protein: CASSNRLNGLAVSYEQYF

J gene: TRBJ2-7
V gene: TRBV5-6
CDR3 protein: CASSWGCGTAEQYF

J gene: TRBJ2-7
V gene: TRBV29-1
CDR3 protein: CSALGGPPYEQYF

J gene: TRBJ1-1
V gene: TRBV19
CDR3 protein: CASSIKTKWNTEAFF

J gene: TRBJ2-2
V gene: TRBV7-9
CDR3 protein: CASSPNRANTGELFF

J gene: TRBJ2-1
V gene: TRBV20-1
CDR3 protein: CSYLGRLNEQFF

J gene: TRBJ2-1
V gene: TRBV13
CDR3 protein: CASSPTGGKNNEQFF

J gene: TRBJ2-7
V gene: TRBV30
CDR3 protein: CAWRGTGGGRAYEQYF

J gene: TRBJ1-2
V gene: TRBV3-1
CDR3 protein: CASSHRTGYSGYTF

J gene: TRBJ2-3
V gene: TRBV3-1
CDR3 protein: CASSQGGGTQYF

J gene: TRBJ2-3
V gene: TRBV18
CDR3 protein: CASSRRSGTSTDTQYF

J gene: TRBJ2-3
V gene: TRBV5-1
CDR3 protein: CASSLVARVTDTQYF

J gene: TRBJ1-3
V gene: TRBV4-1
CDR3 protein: CASSQVPGRANSGNTIYF

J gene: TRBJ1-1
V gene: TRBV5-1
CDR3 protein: CASSPRQNTEAFF

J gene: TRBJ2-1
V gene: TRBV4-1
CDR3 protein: CASSQGIGRAREQFF

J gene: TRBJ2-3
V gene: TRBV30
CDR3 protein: CAWTQGISTDTQYF